A selection of T cell receptor beta chains follows, all from one sample in a study of CD8+ T cells in alopecia areata. The repertoire was sequenced with immunoSEQ multiplex PCR; TCRdb's copy has only in-frame clones and lacks some. The top ten clones hold around 7% of a sample with 150,000 or so clones, 45% to 60% of them seen once. The material sequenced was CD4+ T cells sorted from blood. These receptors all stem from a human donor with alopecia areata. CDR3s include the opening cysteine and the closing phenylalanine or tryptophan. Fields, in order: CDR3 protein, CDR3 DNA, J gene, D gene, clone size, V gene. The D gene is left open where the match is weak. Clone size is given for some rows only: seen once, a few or many times, or a class if the clone is expanded.

cdr3_aa: CASSLEQGSYNEQFF
cdr3_nt: TGCGCCAGCAGCTTGGAACAGGGTTCCTACAATGAGCAGTTCTTC
j_call: TRBJ2-1
d_call: -
clone_size: -
v_call: TRBV5-1

cdr3_aa: CASSISRYEQYF
cdr3_nt: TGTGCCAGCAGCATCTCTCGGTACGAGCAGTACTTC
j_call: TRBJ2-7
d_call: -
clone_size: -
v_call: TRBV7-6

cdr3_aa: CSVESPASNYGYTF
cdr3_nt: TGCAGCGTTGAATCCCCGGCCAGTAACTATGGCTACACCTTC
j_call: TRBJ1-2
d_call: -
clone_size: -
v_call: TRBV29-1

cdr3_aa: CSVEVGTNTGELFF
cdr3_nt: TGCAGCGTTGAAGTGGGTACGAACACCGGGGAGCTGTTTTTT
j_call: TRBJ2-2
d_call: -
clone_size: -
v_call: TRBV29-1

cdr3_aa: CASSPVVRGYEQYF
cdr3_nt: TGTGCCAGCAGCCCTGTCGTAAGGGGGTACGAGCAGTACTTC
j_call: TRBJ2-7
d_call: -
clone_size: -
v_call: TRBV6-5

cdr3_aa: CAWSRKGMNTEAFF
cdr3_nt: TGTGCCTGGAGTAGAAAGGGGATGAACACTGAAGCTTTCTTT
j_call: TRBJ1-1
d_call: -
clone_size: few
v_call: TRBV30

cdr3_aa: CSSSGTHTGELFF
cdr3_nt: TGCAGCTCTAGCGGGACTCACACCGGGGAGCTGTTTTTT
j_call: TRBJ2-2
d_call: TRBD2
clone_size: -
v_call: TRBV29-1

cdr3_aa: CASSPNTITQYF
cdr3_nt: TGTGCCAGCAGCCCAAATACGATTACGCAGTATTTT
j_call: TRBJ2-3
d_call: -
clone_size: few
v_call: TRBV7-9

cdr3_aa: CAWSSRVVGWSTDTQYF
cdr3_nt: TGTGCCTGGAGTTCCCGGGTCGTTGGCTGGAGCACAGATACGCAGTATTTT
j_call: TRBJ2-3
d_call: -
clone_size: -
v_call: TRBV30

cdr3_aa: CASRTGADSEQYF
cdr3_nt: TGCGCCAGCCGCACGGGGGCCGACTCCGAGCAGTACTTC
j_call: TRBJ2-7
d_call: -
clone_size: few
v_call: TRBV5-1

cdr3_aa: CASSFSRAYEQYF
cdr3_nt: TGTGCCAGCAGCTTCTCGCGCGCCTACGAGCAGTACTTC
j_call: TRBJ2-7
d_call: -
clone_size: few
v_call: TRBV7-2

cdr3_aa: CSVDGGLAGGPNEQYF
cdr3_nt: TGCAGCGTTGACGGTGGACTAGCGGGAGGGCCTAACGAGCAGTACTTC
j_call: TRBJ2-7
d_call: TRBD2
clone_size: few
v_call: TRBV29-1

cdr3_aa: CAAGRTRAAGYTF
cdr3_nt: TGCGCAGCAGGGAGGACGAGGGCTGCTGGCTACACCTTC
j_call: TRBJ1-2
d_call: -
clone_size: few
v_call: TRBV23-1

cdr3_aa: CAWSPGGDEQYF
cdr3_nt: TGTGCCTGGAGCCCCGGGGGGGACGAGCAGTACTTC
j_call: TRBJ2-7
d_call: TRBD2
clone_size: few
v_call: TRBV30

cdr3_aa: CAWLAGRYEQYF
cdr3_nt: TGTGCCTGGTTGGCGGGAAGGTACGAGCAGTACTTC
j_call: TRBJ2-7
d_call: -
clone_size: -
v_call: TRBV30

cdr3_aa: CASSQEADYGYTF
cdr3_nt: TGCGCCAGCAGCCAAGAAGCCGACTATGGCTACACCTTC
j_call: TRBJ1-2
d_call: -
clone_size: -
v_call: TRBV4-1

cdr3_aa: CASSLPGGLAYEQYF
cdr3_nt: TGTGCCAGCAGCCTTCCCGGGGGGCTAGCCTACGAGCAGTACTTC
j_call: TRBJ2-7
d_call: -
clone_size: -
v_call: TRBV28

cdr3_aa: CASSFFDTYQETQYF
cdr3_nt: TGTGCCAGCAGCTTTTTTGACACCTACCAAGAGACCCAGTACTTC
j_call: TRBJ2-5
d_call: -
clone_size: -
v_call: TRBV7-2

cdr3_aa: CAWSVGRQGNTIYF
cdr3_nt: TGTGCCTGGAGTGTCGGCAGACAGGGAAACACCATATATTTT
j_call: TRBJ1-3
d_call: -
clone_size: -
v_call: TRBV30

cdr3_aa: CASSRTGGTEAFF
cdr3_nt: TGTGCCAGCAGCCGGACAGGGGGTACTGAAGCTTTCTTT
j_call: TRBJ1-1
d_call: TRBD1
clone_size: -
v_call: TRBV7-6